A selection of T cell receptor beta chains follows, all from one sample in a study of neurological immune-mediated disorders. TCRdb reprocessed the 5' RACE reads with MiXCR, giving one entry per CDR3 protein. The repertoire includes 50,000 or so distinct CDR3 sequences, around 10% of them detected once, and approximately 21% sits in the top ten. Sequences were obtained from PBMCs. These receptors came from a woman in her thirties or forties with HTLV-1-associated myelopathy (HAM/TSP). Each CDR3 is given with its conserved first and last residue. The order of the fields is D gene, clone size, J gene, V gene, CDR3 protein, CDR3 DNA. D genes are given only for firm matches. Rows give clone size only sometimes, using once, few, many, or a class for an expanded clone.

NA many TRBJ1-4 TRBV25-1 CASMIAFREKLFF TGTGCCAGCATGATTGCGTTTCGGGAAAAACTGTTTTTT
NA many TRBJ2-1 TRBV2 CASSVSKSYNEQFF TGTGCCAGCAGTGTATCGAAATCCTACAATGAGCAGTTCTTC
NA many TRBJ1-2 TRBV20-1 CSATDSEGYTF TGCAGTGCGACCGACTCGGAGGGCTACACCTTC
NA NA TRBJ2-7 TRBV20-1 CSARDSGEPRVRYF TGCAGTGCTAGAGATTCGGGTGAGCCCAGAGTGCGGTACTTC
TRBD1 many TRBJ2-6 TRBV29-1 CSVEEQGAAGANVLTF TGCAGCGTTGAAGAGCAGGGGGCGGCTGGGGCCAACGTCCTGACTTTC
NA many TRBJ2-7 TRBV12-3/TRBV12-4 CASSSDRWGGQSEQYF TGTGCCAGCAGTTCAGATCGATGGGGGGGGCAGAGCGAGCAGTACTTC
TRBD1 many TRBJ1-4 TRBV29-1 CSAGTGGDGEKLFF TGCAGCGCCGGGACAGGGGGCGATGGAGAAAAACTGTTTTTT
NA many TRBJ2-7 TRBV24-1 CATSGTGASYEQYF TGTGCCACCAGTGGGACGGGGGCCTCCTACGAGCAGTACTTC
TRBD1 many TRBJ1-2 TRBV5-1 CASSSQPTGANYGYTF TGCGCCAGCAGCTCCCAGCCGACAGGGGCCAACTATGGCTACACCTTC
TRBD2 many TRBJ2-5 TRBV7-2 CASGPRGVRETQYF TGTGCCAGCGGCCCACGGGGGGTCCGGGAGACCCAGTACTTC
TRBD1 many TRBJ1-5 TRBV6-5 CASSSQGGNQPQHF TGTGCCAGCAGTTCACAGGGGGGGAATCAGCCCCAGCATTTT
TRBD2 many TRBJ2-7 TRBV10-3 CAISVWGGDYEQYF TGTGCCATCAGTGTCTGGGGGGGGGACTACGAGCAGTACTTC
NA many TRBJ2-3 TRBV6-2/TRBV6-3 CASSYGQGLSTDTQYF TGTGCCAGCAGTTACGGGCAGGGGCTCAGCACAGATACGCAGTATTTT
TRBD1 many TRBJ1-1 TRBV4-1 CASSQENRGGTEAFF TGCGCCAGCAGCCAAGAAAACAGGGGGGGCACTGAAGCTTTCTTT
TRBD2 many TRBJ2-3 TRBV20-1 CSARLAGRGWDTQYF TGCAGTGCTAGGCTAGCGGGGAGGGGGTGGGATACGCAGTATTTT
NA many TRBJ2-7 TRBV6-2/TRBV6-3 CASSQNRGLYYEQYF TGTGCCAGCAGTCAGAACAGGGGACTATACTACGAGCAGTACTTC
NA many TRBJ2-7 TRBV2 CASVAGMSYEQYF TGTGCCAGCGTGGCGGGGATGTCCTACGAGCAGTACTTC
NA many TRBJ2-5 TRBV7-2 CASSPGQPGETQYF TGTGCCAGCAGCCCCGGACAGCCTGGAGAGACCCAGTACTTC
TRBD2 many TRBJ2-1 TRBV2 CASTAGIYNEQFF TGTGCCAGCACAGCGGGGATCTACAATGAGCAGTTCTTC
NA many TRBJ2-7 TRBV2 CASSVVLLSEQYF TGTGCCAGCAGTGTGGTCCTACTTTCGGAGCAGTACTTC
NA many TRBJ2-3 TRBV9 CASSTEGGTDTQYF TGTGCCAGCAGCACCGAGGGGGGCACAGATACGCAGTATTTT
NA NA TRBJ2-7 TRBV5-1 CASSGYMAEAHF TGCGCCAGCAGCGGATACATGGCAGAGGCTCACTTC
NA many TRBJ2-5 TRBV4-2 CASSQDRGETQYF TGTGCCAGCAGCCAAGATCGTGGAGAGACCCAGTACTTC
TRBD1 many TRBJ1-5 TRBV5-1 CASSLAGGQQPQHF TGCGCCAGCAGCTTGGCAGGGGGCCAACAGCCCCAGCATTTT
NA NA TRBJ2-7 TRBV5-1 CASSFTGSSYEQYF TGCGCCAGCAGCTTCACAGGAAGCTCCTACGAGCAGTACTTC
NA many TRBJ2-1 TRBV2 CASSEMTSRYNEQFF TGTGCCAGCAGTGAGATGACTAGTCGGTACAATGAGCAGTTCTTC
TRBD1 many TRBJ2-7 TRBV5-1 CASSLYRGAVYEQYF TGCGCCAGCAGCTTGTACAGGGGGGCTGTCTACGAGCAGTACTTC
NA few TRBJ2-2 TRBV7-2 CASSRLSNTGELFF TGTGCCAGCAGCCGACTATCGAACACCGGGGAGCTGTTTTTT
NA many TRBJ1-3 TRBV7-9 CASSPNLDTIYF TGTGCCAGCAGCCCAAATCTTGACACCATATATTTT